This T cell receptor (beta chain) was sequenced for a study of CD8+ T cells in alopecia areata. Study-level information: Tofacitinib therapy took 6 to 18 months; 6 months off drug came after.

Specified treatment: oral pan-JAK inhibitor, 5-10 mg twice daily. This clone was seen more than once but under ten times. The CDR3 extends over 14 amino acids. CDR1 and CDR2 (germline): MGHDK, SYGVNS. V was cut by 2 bases and J by 3 bases, with 10 bases left in between. In each case, RNA was isolated and then reverse transcribed into cDNA as the sequencing template. Profiling relied on immunoSEQ multiplex PCR, and the TCRdb table lists in-frame clones only, not all of them. The profile covers some 200,000 clones, with roughly 50% appearing a single time and 4.5% to 6% taken by the ten largest. This chain links TRBV25-1 with TRBJ1-2; D ambiguous. Specimen: CD4+ T cells sorted from blood, collected at week 24, from a patient treated with tofacitinib. The TCR sequence derives from a human donor with alopecia areata. CDR3 coding DNA: TGTGCCAGCAGTGAAGGTTTTACCTACTATGGCTACACCTTC. It yields the protein CASSEGFTYYGYTF.